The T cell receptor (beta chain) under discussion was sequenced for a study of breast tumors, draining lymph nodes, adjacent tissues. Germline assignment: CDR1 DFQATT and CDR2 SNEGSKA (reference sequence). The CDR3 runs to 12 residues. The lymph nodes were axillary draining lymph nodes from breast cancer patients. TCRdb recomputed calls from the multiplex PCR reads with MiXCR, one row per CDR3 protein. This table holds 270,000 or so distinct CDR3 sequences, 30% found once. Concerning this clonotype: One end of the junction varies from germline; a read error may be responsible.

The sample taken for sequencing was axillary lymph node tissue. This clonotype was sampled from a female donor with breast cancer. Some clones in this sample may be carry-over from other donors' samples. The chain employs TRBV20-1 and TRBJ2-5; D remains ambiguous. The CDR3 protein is CSVVRTRETPCF. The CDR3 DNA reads TGCAGTGTGGTTCGGACGAGAGAGACCCCGTGCTTC.